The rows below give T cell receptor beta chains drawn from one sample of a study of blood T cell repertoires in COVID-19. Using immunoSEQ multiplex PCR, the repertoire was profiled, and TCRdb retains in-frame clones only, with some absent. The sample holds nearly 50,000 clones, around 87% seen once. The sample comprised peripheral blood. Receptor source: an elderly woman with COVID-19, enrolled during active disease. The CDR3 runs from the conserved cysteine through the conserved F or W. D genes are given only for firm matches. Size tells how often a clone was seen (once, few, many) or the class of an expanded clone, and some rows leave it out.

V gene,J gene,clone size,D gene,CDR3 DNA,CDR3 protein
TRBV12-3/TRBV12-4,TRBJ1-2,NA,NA,TGTGCCAGCAGTGACAGAGGCGACTATGGCTACACCTTC,CASSDRGDYGYTF
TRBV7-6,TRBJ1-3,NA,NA,TGTGCCAGCAGCTTATCGTTTCGGCCTAGCTCTGGAAACACCATATATTTT,CASSLSFRPSSGNTIYF
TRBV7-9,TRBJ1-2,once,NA,TGTGCCAGCAGCCAGTCCTATGGCTACACCTTC,CASSQSYGYTF
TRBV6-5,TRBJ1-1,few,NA,TGTGCCAGCAGGGTGAAAGGGGGGAACACTGAAGCTTTCTTT,CASRVKGGNTEAFF
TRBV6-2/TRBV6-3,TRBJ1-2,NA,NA,TGTGCCAGCAGTTACATGGACAGTCCCTCTGGCTATGGCTACACCTTC,CASSYMDSPSGYGYTF
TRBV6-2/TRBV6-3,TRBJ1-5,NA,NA,TGTGCCAGCAGTCAGGGCCAGCCCCAGCATTTT,CASSQGQPQHF
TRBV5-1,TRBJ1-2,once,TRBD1,TGCGCCAGCAGCCAGGCTTCCCGGGACAGGGGTGGTGGCTACACCTTC,CASSQASRDRGGGYTF
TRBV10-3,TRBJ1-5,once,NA,TGTGCCATCAGTGACGGGGGTAGCAATCAGCCCCAGCATTTT,CAISDGGSNQPQHF
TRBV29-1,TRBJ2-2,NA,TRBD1,TGCAGCGTCCTAGGGGACAGGGGGCTTTTGAACACCGGGGAGCTGTTTTTT,CSVLGDRGLLNTGELFF
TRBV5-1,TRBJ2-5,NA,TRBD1,TGCGCCAGCAGCTTGACCCCGGGACAGGGTCGAGAGACCCAGTACTTC,CASSLTPGQGRETQYF